The clone carrying this T cell receptor (beta chain) was recorded at least ten times. The antigen is unknown. Amplified TCR beta CDR3 regions derived from RNA transcripts. The TCR CDR3 was amplified in a first-round RT-PCR using the HTBI primer set. TCRdb redid the calling of the multiplex PCR reads with MiXCR, one entry per CDR3 protein. This sample has fewer than 400,000 distinct CDR3 sequences, with about 15% found just once. The study left out patients who had uncontrolled infection, other autoimmune disease, pregnancy or lactation. These data originate in a study of T cells in Graves' hyperthyroidism and ophthalmopathy. At the level of the study: Staff took peripheral blood when the initial diagnosis was made, before any treatment began. Regarding the study as a whole: Blood also carried most thyroid clonotypes expanded above 0.001. Researchers report that a 13 V-J model separated ophthalmopathy from stable hyperthyroidism.

CDR1 is SGHAT and CDR2 is FQNNGV in the germline V gene. The CDR3 extends over 13 amino acids. V lost 5 bases to trimming and J lost 12 bases; unmatched junction nucleotides: 6. The V call is TRBV11-2, the J call TRBJ2-6; 8 bases line up with TRBD1. The sample taken for sequencing was blood. The sequence derives from a woman under 30 with Graves' hyperthyroidism that later progressed to Graves' ophthalmopathy. CDR3 in amino acids: CASSRTGSGVLTF. In DNA, the CDR3 is TGTGCCAGCAGCCGGACAGGGTCGGGCGTCCTGACTTTC.